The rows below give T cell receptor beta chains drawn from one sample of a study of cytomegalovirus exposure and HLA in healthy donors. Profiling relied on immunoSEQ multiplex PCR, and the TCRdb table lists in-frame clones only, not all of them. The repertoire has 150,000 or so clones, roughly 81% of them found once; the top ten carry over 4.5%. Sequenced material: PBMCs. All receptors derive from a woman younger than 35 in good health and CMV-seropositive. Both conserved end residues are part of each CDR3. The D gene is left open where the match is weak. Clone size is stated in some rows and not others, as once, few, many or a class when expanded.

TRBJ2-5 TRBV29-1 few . CSASQETQYF TGCAGCGCGAGCCAAGAGACCCAGTACTTC
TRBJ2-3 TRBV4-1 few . CASSPFSTGPLSTDTQYF TGCGCCAGCAGCCCATTTTCGACGGGTCCCCTCTCCACAGATACGCAGTATTTT
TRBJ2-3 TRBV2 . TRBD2 CASRRAGGFTDTQYF TGTGCCAGCAGGAGAGCGGGGGGGTTCACAGATACGCAGTATTTT
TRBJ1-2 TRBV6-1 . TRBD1 CASSEAGQFFTYGYTF TGTGCCAGCAGTGAAGCGGGACAGTTTTTTACTTATGGCTACACCTTC
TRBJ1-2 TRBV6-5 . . CASSLARRGYGYTF TGTGCCAGCAGCCTCGCCAGGAGGGGTTATGGCTACACCTTC
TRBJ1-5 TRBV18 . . CASSPREISVGGGNQPQHF TGTGCCAGCTCACCCAGGGAAATCAGTGTTGGTGGGGGGAATCAGCCCCAGCATTTT
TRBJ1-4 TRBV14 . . CASSQWPPSPHPTNEKLFF TGTGCCAGCAGCCAATGGCCCCCGTCCCCCCACCCAACTAATGAAAAACTGTTTTTT
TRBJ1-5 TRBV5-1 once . CASSLGPSSGDQPQHF TGCGCCAGCAGCTTGGGCCCTTCCTCAGGGGATCAGCCCCAGCATTTT
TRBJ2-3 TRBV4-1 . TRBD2 CASSQEPPSGVEDTQYF TGCGCCAGCAGCCAAGAGCCGCCTAGCGGGGTCGAAGATACGCAGTATTTT
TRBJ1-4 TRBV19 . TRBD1 CASSPPTGTLLVF TGTGCCAGTAGTCCCCCGACAGGGACTCTGTTAGTGTTT
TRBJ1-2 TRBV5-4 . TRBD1 CASRLQGSYGYTF TGTGCCAGCAGACTACAGGGGAGCTATGGCTACACCTTC
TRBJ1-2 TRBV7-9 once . CASSLVVFHNYGYTF TGTGCCAGCAGCTTAGTTGTGTTTCATAACTATGGCTACACCTTC
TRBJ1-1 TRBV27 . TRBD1 CASSPTSGTGVAEAFF TGTGCCAGCAGTCCTACTTCCGGGACAGGGGTAGCTGAAGCTTTCTTT
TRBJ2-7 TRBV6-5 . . CASSDRGSYEQYF TGTGCCAGCAGCGACCGGGGGTCCTACGAGCAGTACTTC
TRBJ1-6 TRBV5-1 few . CASSPGGSNSPLHF TGCGCCAGCAGCCCGGGGGGGAGTAATTCACCCCTCCACTTT
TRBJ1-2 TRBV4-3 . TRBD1 CASSQDLGQVGGYTF TGCGCCAGCAGCCAAGATTTAGGACAGGTGGGAGGCTACACCTTC
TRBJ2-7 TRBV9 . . CASSVDPSVSYEQYF TGTGCCAGCAGCGTAGATCCTAGCGTCTCCTACGAGCAGTACTTC
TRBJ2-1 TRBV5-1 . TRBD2 CASSITSGGAYNEQFF TGCGCCAGCAGCATAACTAGCGGGGGGGCCTACAATGAGCAGTTCTTC
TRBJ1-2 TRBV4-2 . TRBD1 CASSQDYAGGARGEAF TGTGCCAGCAGCCAAGATTACGCAGGGGGCGCCCGGGGTGAGGCCTTC
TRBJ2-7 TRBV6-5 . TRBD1 CASSLTGASDYEQYF TGTGCCAGCAGTTTGACAGGGGCTAGCGACTACGAGCAGTACTTC
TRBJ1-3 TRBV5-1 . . CASSSGPVNRAGNTIYF TGCGCCAGCAGCTCCGGTCCCGTAAACAGGGCTGGAAACACCATATATTTT
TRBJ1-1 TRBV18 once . CASSPTGLGKAFF TGTGCCAGCTCCCCGACAGGATTGGGTAAGGCTTTCTTT
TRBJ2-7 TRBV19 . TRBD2 CASSMLGGYEQYF TGTGCCAGTAGTATGTTGGGGGGGTACGAGCAGTACTTC
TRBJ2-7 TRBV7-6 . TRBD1 CASSVDRGPYEQYF TGTGCCAGCAGCGTGGACAGGGGCCCATACGAGCAGTACTTC
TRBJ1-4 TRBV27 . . CASRTGSGYNEKLFF TGTGCCAGCAGGACGGGCTCGGGGTACAATGAAAAACTGTTTTTT
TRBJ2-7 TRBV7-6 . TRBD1 CASSQPGQPRDGQYF TGTGCCAGCAGCCAGCCGGGACAGCCCCGGGATGGGCAGTACTTC
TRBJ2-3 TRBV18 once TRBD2 CASSPVAGTTDTQYF TGTGCCAGCTCACCAGTAGCGGGTACCACAGATACGCAGTATTTT
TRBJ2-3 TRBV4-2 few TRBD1 CASSHVRTGRTDTQYF TGTGCCAGCAGCCACGTTCGGACAGGGCGCACAGATACGCAGTATTTT
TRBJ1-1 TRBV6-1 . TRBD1 CASSDPGQLNTEAFF TGTGCCAGCAGTGACCCGGGACAGCTGAACACTGAAGCTTTCTTT
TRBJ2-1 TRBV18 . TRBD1 CASSPGQGVDEQFF TGTGCCAGCTCACCAGGACAGGGCGTCGATGAGCAGTTCTTC
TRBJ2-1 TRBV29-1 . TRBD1 CSVGQAYNEQFF TGCAGCGTAGGACAGGCTTACAATGAGCAGTTCTTC
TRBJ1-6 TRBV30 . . CAWSKGQDNSPLHF TGTGCCTGGAGTAAAGGCCAGGATAATTCACCCCTCCACTTT
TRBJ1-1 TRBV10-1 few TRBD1 CASSDNRGRDTEAFF TGCGCCAGCAGTGATAACAGGGGGCGGGACACTGAAGCTTTCTTT
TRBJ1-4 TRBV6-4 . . CASSEGGGAYEKLFF TGTGCCAGCAGTGAGGGGGGGGGCGCCTATGAAAAACTGTTTTTT
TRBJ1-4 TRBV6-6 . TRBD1 CASTPGQGAGKLFF TGTGCCAGCACACCAGGACAGGGGGCTGGAAAACTGTTTTTT
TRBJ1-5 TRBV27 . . CASRPTGGNQPQHF TGTGCCAGCAGGCCAACAGGAGGGAATCAGCCCCAGCATTTT
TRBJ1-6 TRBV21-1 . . CASSPRVRPARNSPLHF TGTGCCAGCAGCCCCAGGGTCCGGCCCGCCCGGAATTCACCCCTCCACTTT
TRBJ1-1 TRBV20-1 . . CSASGWAEAFF TGCAGTGCTAGCGGGTGGGCTGAAGCTTTCTTT
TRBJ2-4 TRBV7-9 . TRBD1 CASSADRASGENIQYF TGTGCCAGCAGCGCAGACAGGGCCTCAGGGGAAAACATTCAGTACTTC
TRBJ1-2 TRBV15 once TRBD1 CATSRGGTGADYGYTF TGTGCCACCAGCAGGGGGGGGACAGGTGCGGACTATGGCTACACCTTC
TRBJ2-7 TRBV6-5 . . CASSYSPDYEQYF TGTGCCAGCAGTTACTCCCCAGACTACGAGCAGTACTTC
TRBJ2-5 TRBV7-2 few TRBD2 CASSLAAGETQYF TGTGCCAGCAGCTTAGCAGCGGGGGAGACCCAGTACTTC
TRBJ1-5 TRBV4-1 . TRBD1 CASSPGQGYIEPQHF TGCGCCAGCAGCCCGGGACAGGGTTATATTGAGCCCCAGCATTTT
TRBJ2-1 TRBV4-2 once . CASSQDPGANNEQFF TGTGCCAGCAGCCAAGACCCAGGGGCAAACAATGAGCAGTTCTTC
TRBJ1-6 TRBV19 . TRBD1 CASSADRRVRNSPLHF TGTGCCAGTAGTGCGGACAGGAGGGTAAGAAATTCACCCCTCCACTTT
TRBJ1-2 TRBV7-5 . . CARSSPGTGGEGYTF TGTGCCAGAAGCTCACCCGGGACAGGGGGAGAAGGCTACACCTTC
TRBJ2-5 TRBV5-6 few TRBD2 CASSSGLAAPGTQYF TGTGCCAGCAGCTCGGGACTAGCGGCCCCCGGGACCCAGTACTTC
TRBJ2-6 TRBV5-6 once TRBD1 CASSSYGTAILRANVLTF TGTGCCAGCAGCTCCTACGGGACAGCGATTTTACGGGCCAACGTCCTGACTTTC
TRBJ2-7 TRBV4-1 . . CASSYQGANEQYF TGCGCCAGCAGCTATCAGGGTGCCAACGAGCAGTACTTC
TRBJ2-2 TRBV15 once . CATSRSWGDSGELFF TGTGCCACCAGCAGATCTTGGGGGGACTCCGGGGAGCTGTTTTTT
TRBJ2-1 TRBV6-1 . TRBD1 CASSEGQGATNEQFF TGTGCCAGCAGTGAGGGGCAGGGGGCCACCAATGAGCAGTTCTTC
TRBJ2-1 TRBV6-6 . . CASSPGQNPYNEQFF TGTGCCAGCAGTCCCGGACAGAACCCCTACAATGAGCAGTTCTTC
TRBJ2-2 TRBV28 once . CASREEGDTGELFF TGTGCCAGCAGAGAAGAGGGAGACACCGGGGAGCTGTTTTTT
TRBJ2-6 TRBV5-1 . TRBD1 CASTDRKWSGANVLTF TGCGCCAGCACGGACAGGAAGTGGTCTGGGGCCAACGTCCTGACTTTC
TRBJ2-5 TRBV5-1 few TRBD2 CASSLEDSGGETQYF TGCGCCAGCAGCTTGGAAGATAGCGGGGGTGAGACCCAGTACTTC
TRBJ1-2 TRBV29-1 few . CSVRDGGTNYGYTF TGCAGCGTCCGGGACGGGGGGACGAACTATGGCTACACCTTC
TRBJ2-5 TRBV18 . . CASPPAGHNQETQYF TGTGCCAGCCCACCCGCCGGACACAACCAAGAGACCCAGTACTTC